The following is a TCR beta chain sequence with its context. As yet, its antigen is unknown. RNA, once extracted, was reverse transcribed into cDNA for use as the sequencing template. Some clones are missing from TCRdb's copy, which holds only in-frame ones; the method was immunoSEQ multiplex PCR. The sample carries over 200,000 clones, 64% recorded once. This record comes from a study of CD8+ T cells in alopecia areata. Study background: Tofacitinib administration persisted for 6 to 18 months, succeeded by 6 months off drug. The authors scored treated patients' severity by affected scalp percentage.

Study-wide results and limits: Scalp lesions, especially in alopecia totalis/universalis, had higher clonality than normal scalp.

Treatment described: oral pan-JAK inhibitor, 5-10 mg twice daily. The sample here was CD4+ T cells sorted from blood, taken at week 4, from a patient treated with tofacitinib. This receptor was identified in a human donor with alopecia areata.

CDR3 in DNA: TGTGCCAGCAGCGTTCTAGCGGGGGAGACCGGGGAGCTGTTTTTT. It encodes CASSVLAGETGELFF. The chain recombines TRBV9 with TRBJ2-2; 10 positions agree with TRBD2. The CDR3 length is 15 residues. CDR1 SGDLS and CDR2 YYNGEE come from the germline V gene. V lost 2 bases to trimming and J lost 5 bases; unmatched junction nucleotides: 3.